The TCR beta chain under discussion was sequenced for a study of Ad26.COV2.S vaccination and SARS-CoV-2 variants. Study-wide context: Donor was one of the participants in the Ad26.COV2.S arm of the COV1001 trial.

CDR3 length equals 16 residues. CDR1 and CDR2 from the germline V gene are KGHSH and LQKENI. V was clipped by 1 base and J by 3 bases, with 12 bases between them. Treatment in this sample: some 20 received Ad26.COV2.S at low or high dose, single or two shots; several received placebo; per-sample allocation not given. Samples were taken on day 63 after the first vaccine or placebo injection. An adult of 18-55 years in Boston served as donor. What was given as vaccine was an Ad26 vector encoding Wuhan-strain SARS-CoV-2 spike. Sequencing was performed with immunoSEQ multiplex PCR; in TCRdb, only in-frame clones are kept and a portion is missing. The table records about 410,000 clones, roughly 90% of them present only once.

J is TRBJ2-2 and V is TRBV18; D may be TRBD1 (6 bases). The clonotype originates from a person aged 18-65 years who received the Ad26.COV2.S COVID-19 vaccine or a placebo. Sequences were derived from peripheral blood, sampled in a trial of Ad26.COV2.S vaccine versus placebo. CDR3 protein: CASSPRVGADTGELFF. DNA of the CDR3: TGTGCCAGCTCACCACGCGTGGGGGCCGACACCGGGGAGCTGTTTTTT.